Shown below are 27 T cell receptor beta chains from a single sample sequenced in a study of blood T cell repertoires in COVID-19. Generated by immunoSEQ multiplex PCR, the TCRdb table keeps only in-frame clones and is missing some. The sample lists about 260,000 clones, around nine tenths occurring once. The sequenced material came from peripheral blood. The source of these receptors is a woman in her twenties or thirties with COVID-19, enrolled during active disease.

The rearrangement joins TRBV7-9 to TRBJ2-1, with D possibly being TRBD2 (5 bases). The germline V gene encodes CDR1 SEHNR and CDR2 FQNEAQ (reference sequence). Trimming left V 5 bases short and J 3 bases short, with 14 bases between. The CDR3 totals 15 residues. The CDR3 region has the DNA TGTGCCAGCAGCCCCGGGAAGCGTCACTACAATGAGCAGTTCTTC. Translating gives CASSPGKRHYNEQFF.

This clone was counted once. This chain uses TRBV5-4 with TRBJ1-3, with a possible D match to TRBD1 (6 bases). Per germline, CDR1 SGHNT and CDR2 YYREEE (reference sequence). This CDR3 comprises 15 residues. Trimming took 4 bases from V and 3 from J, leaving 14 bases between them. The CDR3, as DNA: TGTGCCAGCAGCCAAGGACAGACATATGGAAACACCATATATTTT. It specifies CASSQGQTYGNTIYF.

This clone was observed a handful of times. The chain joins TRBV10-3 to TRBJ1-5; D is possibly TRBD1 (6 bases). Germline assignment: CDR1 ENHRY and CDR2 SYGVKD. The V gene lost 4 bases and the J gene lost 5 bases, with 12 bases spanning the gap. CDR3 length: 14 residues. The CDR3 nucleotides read TGTGCCATCAGTGCTCAGGGGTCCTATCAGCCCCAGCATTTT. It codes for CAISAQGSYQPQHF.

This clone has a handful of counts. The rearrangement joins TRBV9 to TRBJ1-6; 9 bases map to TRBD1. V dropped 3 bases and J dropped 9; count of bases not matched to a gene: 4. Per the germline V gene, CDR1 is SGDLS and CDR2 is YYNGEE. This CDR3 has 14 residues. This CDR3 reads CASSGGTGPSPLHF. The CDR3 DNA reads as TGTGCCAGCAGCGGGGGGACAGGGCCTTCACCCCTCCACTTT. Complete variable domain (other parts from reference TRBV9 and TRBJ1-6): DSGVTQTPKHLITATGQRVTLRCSPRSGDLSVYWYQQSLDQGLQFLIQYYNGEERAKGNILERFSAQQFPDLHSELNLSSLELGDSALYFCASSGGTGPSPLHFGNGTRLTVT.

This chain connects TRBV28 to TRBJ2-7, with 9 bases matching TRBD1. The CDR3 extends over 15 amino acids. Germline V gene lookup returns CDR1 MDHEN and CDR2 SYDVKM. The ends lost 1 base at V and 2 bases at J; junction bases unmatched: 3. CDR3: CASSLLGTGTYEQYF. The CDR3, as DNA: TGTGCCAGCAGTTTATTGGGGACAGGGACCTACGAGCAGTACTTC.

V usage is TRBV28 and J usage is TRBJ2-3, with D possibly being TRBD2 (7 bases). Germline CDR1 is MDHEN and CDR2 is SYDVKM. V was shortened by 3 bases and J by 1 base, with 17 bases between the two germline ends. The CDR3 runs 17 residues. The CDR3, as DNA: TGTGCCAGCAGTTTGGGAGGGGGAGCCGGCGGCACAGATACGCAGTATTTT. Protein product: CASSLGGGAGGTDTQYF. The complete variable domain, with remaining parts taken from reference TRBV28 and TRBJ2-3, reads DVKVTQSSRYLVKRTGEKVFLECVQDMDHENMFWYRQDPGLGLRLIYFSYDVKMKEKGDIPEGYSVSREKKERFSLILESASTNQTSMYLCASSLGGGAGGTDTQYFGPGTRLTVL.

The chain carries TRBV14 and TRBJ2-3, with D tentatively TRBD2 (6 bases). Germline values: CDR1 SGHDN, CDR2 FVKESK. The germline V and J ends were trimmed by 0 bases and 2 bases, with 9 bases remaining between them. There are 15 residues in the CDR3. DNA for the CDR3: TGTGCCAGCAGCCAAGACGCGGGGATCACAGATACGCAGTATTTT. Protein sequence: CASSQDAGITDTQYF.

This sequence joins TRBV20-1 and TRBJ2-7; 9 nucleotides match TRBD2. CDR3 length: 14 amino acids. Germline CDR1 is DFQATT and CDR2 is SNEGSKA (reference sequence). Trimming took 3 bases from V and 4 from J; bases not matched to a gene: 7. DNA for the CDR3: TGCAGTGCTAGTTTAGTAGCGGGAGCGTACGAGCAGTACTTC. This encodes CSASLVAGAYEQYF.

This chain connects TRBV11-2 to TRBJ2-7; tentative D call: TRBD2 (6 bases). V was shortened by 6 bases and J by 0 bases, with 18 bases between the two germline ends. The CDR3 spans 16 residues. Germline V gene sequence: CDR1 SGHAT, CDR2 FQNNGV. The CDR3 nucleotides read TGTGCCAGCAGACCGGGGATAGCGGCGAGCTCCTACGAGCAGTACTTC. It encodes CASRPGIAASSYEQYF.

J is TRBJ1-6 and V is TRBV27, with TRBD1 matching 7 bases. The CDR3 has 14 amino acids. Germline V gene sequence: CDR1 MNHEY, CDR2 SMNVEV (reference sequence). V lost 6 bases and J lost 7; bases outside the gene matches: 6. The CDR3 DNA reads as TGTGCCAGCAGAGGGGGCTCTCTGAATTCACCCCTCCACTTT. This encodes CASRGGSLNSPLHF.

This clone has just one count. The CDR3 loop is CATSRVTGLNQPQHF. CDR3 coding DNA: TGTGCCACCAGCAGAGTGACAGGGCTAAATCAGCCCCAGCATTTT. The chain is built from TRBV15 and TRBJ1-5, with 7 bases aligning to TRBD1. The CDR3 extends over 15 amino acids. Germline loops: CDR1 LNHNV, CDR2 YYDKDF (reference sequence). The junction had 4 bases not matched to a gene; V was cut back by 1 base and J by 4 bases.

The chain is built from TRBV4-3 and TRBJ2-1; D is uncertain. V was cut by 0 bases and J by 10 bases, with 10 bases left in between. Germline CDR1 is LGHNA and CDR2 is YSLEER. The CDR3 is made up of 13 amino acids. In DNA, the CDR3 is TGCGCCAGCAGCCAAGACCTCCTCGGGGAGCAGTTCTTC. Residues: CASSQDLLGEQFF.

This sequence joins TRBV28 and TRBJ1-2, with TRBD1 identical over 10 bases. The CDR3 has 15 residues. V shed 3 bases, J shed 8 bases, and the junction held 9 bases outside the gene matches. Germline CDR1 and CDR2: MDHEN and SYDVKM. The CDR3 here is CASSFPSGTGDGYTF. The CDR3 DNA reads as TGTGCCAGCAGTTTCCCCTCCGGGACAGGGGACGGCTACACCTTC.

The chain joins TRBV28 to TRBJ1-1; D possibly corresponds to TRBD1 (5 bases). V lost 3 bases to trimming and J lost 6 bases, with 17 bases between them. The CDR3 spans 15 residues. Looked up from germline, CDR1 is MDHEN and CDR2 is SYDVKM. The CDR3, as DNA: TGTGCCAGCAGTTTCGGGGGAGGGGCGAAGGCTGAAGCTTTCTTT. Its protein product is CASSFGGGAKAEAFF.

The CDR3: CASSGQGALNYGYTF. CDR3 nucleotides: TGTGCCAGCAGTGGACAGGGGGCGCTAAACTATGGCTACACCTTC. The rearrangement links TRBV25-1 to TRBJ1-2, with TRBD1 matching over 10 bases. This CDR3 comprises 15 residues. V shed 4 bases and J 2 bases; nucleotides not matched to a gene: 4. Germline V CDR1 and CDR2: MGHDK, SYGVNS.

CDR3: CASSGLAGDVNEQFF. CDR3 DNA sequence: TGTGCCAGCAGCGGACTAGCGGGAGACGTTAATGAGCAGTTCTTC. The chain recombines TRBV9 with TRBJ2-1; TRBD2 aligns across 12 bases. CDR1 and CDR2 from the germline V gene are SGDLS and YYNGEE. The J segment lost 7 bases and the V segment lost 3 bases, leaving 5 bases of the junction unmatched. The CDR3 loop spans 15 amino acids. The full variable domain, in which reference TRBV9 and TRBJ2-1 provide the parts outside the CDR3, is DSGVTQTPKHLITATGQRVTLRCSPRSGDLSVYWYQQSLDQGLQFLIQYYNGEERAKGNILERFSAQQFPDLHSELNLSSLELGDSALYFCASSGLAGDVNEQFFGPGTRLTVL.

CDR3 coding DNA: TGCAGTGCTAGTCCTAAAGAGACCCAGTACTTC. Its translation: CSASPKETQYF. The chain employs TRBV20-1 and TRBJ2-5; D remains ambiguous. Germline V gene sequence: CDR1 DFQATT, CDR2 SNEGSKA (reference sequence). The CDR3 is made up of 11 amino acids. Trimming shortened V by 3 bases and J by 3 bases, and 5 bases separated the two germline ends.

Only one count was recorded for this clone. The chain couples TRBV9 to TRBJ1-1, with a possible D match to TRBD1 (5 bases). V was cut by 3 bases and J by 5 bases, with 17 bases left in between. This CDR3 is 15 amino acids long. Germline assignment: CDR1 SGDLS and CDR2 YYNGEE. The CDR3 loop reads CASSADGGFRTEAFF. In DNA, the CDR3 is TGTGCCAGCAGCGCAGATGGGGGGTTTAGGACTGAAGCTTTCTTT.

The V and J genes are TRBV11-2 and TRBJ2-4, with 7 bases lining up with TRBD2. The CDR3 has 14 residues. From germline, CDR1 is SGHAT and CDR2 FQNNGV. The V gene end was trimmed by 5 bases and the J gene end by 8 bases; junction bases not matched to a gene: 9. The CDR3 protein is CASSQTSPQYIQYF. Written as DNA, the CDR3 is TGTGCCAGCAGCCAGACTAGCCCCCAATACATTCAGTACTTC. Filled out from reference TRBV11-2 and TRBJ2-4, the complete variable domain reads EAGVAQSPRYKIIEKRQSVAFWCNPISGHATLYWYQQILGQGPKLLIQFQNNGVVDDSQLPKDRFSAERLKGVDSTLKIQPAKLEDSAVYLCASSQTSPQYIQYFGAGTRLSVL.

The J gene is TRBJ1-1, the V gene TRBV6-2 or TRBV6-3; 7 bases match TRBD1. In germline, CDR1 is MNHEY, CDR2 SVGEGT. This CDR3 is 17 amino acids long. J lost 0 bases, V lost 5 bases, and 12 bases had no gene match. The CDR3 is CASSIGGRVYVNTEAFF. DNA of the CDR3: TGTGCCAGCAGTATAGGGGGCAGGGTGTATGTGAACACTGAAGCTTTCTTT.

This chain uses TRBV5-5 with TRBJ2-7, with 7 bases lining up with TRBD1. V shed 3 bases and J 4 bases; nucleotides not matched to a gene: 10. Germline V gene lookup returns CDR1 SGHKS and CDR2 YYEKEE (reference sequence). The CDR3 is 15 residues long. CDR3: CASSSPVGGGYEQYF. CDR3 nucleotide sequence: TGTGCCAGCAGCTCACCCGTAGGGGGCGGATACGAGCAGTACTTC.

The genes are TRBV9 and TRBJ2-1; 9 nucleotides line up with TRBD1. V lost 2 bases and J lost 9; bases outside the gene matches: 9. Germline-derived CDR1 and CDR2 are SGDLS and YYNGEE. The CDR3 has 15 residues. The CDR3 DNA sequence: TGTGCCAGCAGCGTGACTCAGGGACAGGGAGTTGAGCAGTTCTTC. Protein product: CASSVTQGQGVEQFF.

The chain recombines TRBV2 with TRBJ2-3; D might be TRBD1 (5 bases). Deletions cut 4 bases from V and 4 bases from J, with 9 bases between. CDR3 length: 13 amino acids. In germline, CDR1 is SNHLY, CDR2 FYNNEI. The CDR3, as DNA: TGTGCCAGCAGTGGACAGTTGCCAGATACGCAGTATTTT. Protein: CASSGQLPDTQYF.

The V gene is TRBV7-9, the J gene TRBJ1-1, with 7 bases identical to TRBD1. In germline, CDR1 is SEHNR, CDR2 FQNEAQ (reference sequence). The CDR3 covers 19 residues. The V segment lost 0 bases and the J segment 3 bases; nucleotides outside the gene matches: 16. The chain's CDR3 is CASSLAHLQGRRLDTEAFF. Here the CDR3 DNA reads TGTGCCAGCAGCTTAGCTCACTTACAGGGGCGGCGGTTGGACACTGAAGCTTTCTTT.

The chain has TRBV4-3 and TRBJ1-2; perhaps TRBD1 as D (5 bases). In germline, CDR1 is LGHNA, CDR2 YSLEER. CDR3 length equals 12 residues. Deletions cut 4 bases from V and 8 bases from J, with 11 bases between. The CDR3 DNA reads TGCGCCAGCAGCCTACAGGACGCGGGCTACACCTTC. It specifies CASSLQDAGYTF.

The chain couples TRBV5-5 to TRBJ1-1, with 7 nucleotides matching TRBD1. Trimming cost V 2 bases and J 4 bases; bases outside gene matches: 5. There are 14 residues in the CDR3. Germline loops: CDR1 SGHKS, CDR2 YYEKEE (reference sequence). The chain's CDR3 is CASSFTGVSTEAFF. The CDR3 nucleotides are TGTGCCAGCAGCTTCACAGGGGTGAGCACTGAAGCTTTCTTT.

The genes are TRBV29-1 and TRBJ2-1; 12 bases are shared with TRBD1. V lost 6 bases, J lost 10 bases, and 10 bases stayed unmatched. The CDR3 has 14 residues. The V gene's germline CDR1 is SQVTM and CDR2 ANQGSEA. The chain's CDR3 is CSVVPGQGAGEQFF. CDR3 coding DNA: TGCAGCGTGGTTCCGGGACAGGGGGCTGGGGAGCAGTTCTTC.